This TCR beta chain originates from a study of blood T cell repertoires in COVID-19. Repertoires were generated with immunoSEQ multiplex PCR, while TCRdb's copy carries only in-frame clones and drops some. The table shows approximately 140,000 clones, with roughly 84% occurring only once. This CDR3 has 16 residues. The junction had 9 bases not matched to a gene; V was cut back by 3 bases and J by 8 bases. The germline V gene has CDR1 LNHDA and CDR2 SQIVND (reference sequence). J is TRBJ1-6 and V is TRBV19; 8 positions agree with TRBD1. The sequencing sample was made of PBMCs or T cells enriched from blood (not recorded which). The clonotype was recovered from a man aged 50 to 59 in a cohort exposed to, infected with or recovered from COVID-19 (not recorded which). The CDR3: CASSISAGGWDSPLHF. Here the CDR3 DNA reads TGTGCCAGTAGTATTTCGGCAGGGGGCTGGGATTCACCCCTCCACTTT.